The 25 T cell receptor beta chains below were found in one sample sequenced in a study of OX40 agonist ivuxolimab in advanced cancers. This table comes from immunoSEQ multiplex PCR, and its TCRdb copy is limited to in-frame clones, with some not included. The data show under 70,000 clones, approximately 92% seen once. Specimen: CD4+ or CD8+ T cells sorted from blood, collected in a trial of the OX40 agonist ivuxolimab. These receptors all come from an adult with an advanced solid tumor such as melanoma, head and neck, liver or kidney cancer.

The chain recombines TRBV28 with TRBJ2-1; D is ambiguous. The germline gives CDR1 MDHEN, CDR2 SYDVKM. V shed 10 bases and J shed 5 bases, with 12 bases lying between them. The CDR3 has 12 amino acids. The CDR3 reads CATLRRNNEQFF. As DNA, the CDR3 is TGTGCCACTCTTCGAAGGAACAATGAGCAGTTCTTC.

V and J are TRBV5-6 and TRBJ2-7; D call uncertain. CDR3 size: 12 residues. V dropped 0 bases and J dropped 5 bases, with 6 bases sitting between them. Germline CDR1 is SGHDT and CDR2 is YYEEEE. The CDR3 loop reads CASSLGFNEQYF. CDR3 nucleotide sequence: TGTGCCAGCAGCTTGGGGTTCAACGAGCAGTACTTC.

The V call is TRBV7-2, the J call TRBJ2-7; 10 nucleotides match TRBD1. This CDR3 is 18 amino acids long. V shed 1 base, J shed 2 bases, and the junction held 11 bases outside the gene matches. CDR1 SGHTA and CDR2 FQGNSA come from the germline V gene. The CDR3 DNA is TGTGCCAGCAGCTTAGTATCCCCGGGACAGGGGATAGCCTACGAGCAGTACTTC. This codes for CASSLVSPGQGIAYEQYF.

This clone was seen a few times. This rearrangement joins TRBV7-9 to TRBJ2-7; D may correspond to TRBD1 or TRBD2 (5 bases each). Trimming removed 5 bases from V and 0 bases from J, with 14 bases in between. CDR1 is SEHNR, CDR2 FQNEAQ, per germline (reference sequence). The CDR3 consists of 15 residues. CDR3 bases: TGTGCCAGCAGCCAAGATGCAGGGAGCTCCTACGAGCAGTACTTC. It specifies CASSQDAGSSYEQYF. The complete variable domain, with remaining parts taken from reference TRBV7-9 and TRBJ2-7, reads DTGVSQNPRHKITKRGQNVTFRCDPISEHNRLYWYRQTLGQGPEFLTYFQNEAQLEKSRLLSDRFSAERPKGSFSTLEIQRTEQGDSAMYLCASSQDAGSSYEQYFGPGTRLTVT.

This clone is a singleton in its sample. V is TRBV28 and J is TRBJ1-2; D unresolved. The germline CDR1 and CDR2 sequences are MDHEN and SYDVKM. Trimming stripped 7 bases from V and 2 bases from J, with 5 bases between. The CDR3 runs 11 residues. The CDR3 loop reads CASTSNYGYTF. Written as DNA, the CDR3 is TGTGCCAGCACCAGCAACTATGGCTACACCTTC.

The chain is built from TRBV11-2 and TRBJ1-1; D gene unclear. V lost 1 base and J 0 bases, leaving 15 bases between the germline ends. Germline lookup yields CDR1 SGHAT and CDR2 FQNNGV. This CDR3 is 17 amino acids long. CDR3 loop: CASSLGHTAKVNTEAFF. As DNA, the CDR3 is TGTGCCAGCAGCTTAGGACATACGGCTAAGGTGAACACTGAAGCTTTCTTT.

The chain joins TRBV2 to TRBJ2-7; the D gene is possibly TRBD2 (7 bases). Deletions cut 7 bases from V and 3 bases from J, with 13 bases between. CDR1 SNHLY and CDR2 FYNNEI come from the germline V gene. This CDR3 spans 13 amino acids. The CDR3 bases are TGTGCCAGCAACAGGGACTATCGCTACGAGCAGTACTTC. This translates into CASNRDYRYEQYF.

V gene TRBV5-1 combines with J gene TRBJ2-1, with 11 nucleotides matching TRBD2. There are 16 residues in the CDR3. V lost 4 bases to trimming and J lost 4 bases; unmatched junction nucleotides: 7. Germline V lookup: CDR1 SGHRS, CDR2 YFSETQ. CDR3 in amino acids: CASSHRTSGLYNEQFF. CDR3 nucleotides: TGCGCCAGCAGCCATCGGACTAGCGGGCTGTACAATGAGCAGTTCTTC. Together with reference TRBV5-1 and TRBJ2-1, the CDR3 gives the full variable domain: KAGVTQTPRYLIKTRGQQVTLSCSPISGHRSVSWYQQTPGQGLQFLFEYFSETQRNKGNFPGRFSGRQFSNSRSEMNVSTLELGDSALYLCASSHRTSGLYNEQFFGPGTRLTVL.

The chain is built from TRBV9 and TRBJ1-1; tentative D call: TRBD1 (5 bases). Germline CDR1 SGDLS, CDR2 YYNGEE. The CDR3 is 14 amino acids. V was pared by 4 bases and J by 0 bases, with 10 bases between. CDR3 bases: TGTGCCAGCAGCCCCGGGGGGATGAACACTGAAGCTTTCTTT. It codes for CASSPGGMNTEAFF.

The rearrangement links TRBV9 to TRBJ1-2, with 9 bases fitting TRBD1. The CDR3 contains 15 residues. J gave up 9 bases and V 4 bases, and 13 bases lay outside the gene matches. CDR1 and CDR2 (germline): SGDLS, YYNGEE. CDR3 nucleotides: TGTGCCAGCAGCACAGGGACAGGGAATCCTCATCGCTACACCTTC. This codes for CASSTGTGNPHRYTF. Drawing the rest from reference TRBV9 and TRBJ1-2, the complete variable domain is DSGVTQTPKHLITATGQRVTLRCSPRSGDLSVYWYQQSLDQGLQFLIQYYNGEERAKGNILERFSAQQFPDLHSELNLSSLELGDSALYFCASSTGTGNPHRYTFGSGTRLTVV.

The CDR3: CASSIGRGTEAFF. The CDR3, as DNA: TGTGCCAGTAGTATAGGGAGGGGTACTGAAGCTTTCTTT. This chain connects TRBV19 to TRBJ1-1, with TRBD1 as a possible D gene (5 bases). The V end lost 1 base, the J end lost 5 bases, and 8 bases lay between the germline ends. From germline, CDR1 is LNHDA and CDR2 SQIVND (reference sequence). The CDR3 spans 13 residues.

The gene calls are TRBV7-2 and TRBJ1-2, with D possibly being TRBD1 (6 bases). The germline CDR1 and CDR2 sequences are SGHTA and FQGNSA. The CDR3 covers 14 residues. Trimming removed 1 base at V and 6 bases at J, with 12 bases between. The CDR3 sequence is CASSLVGAANGYTF. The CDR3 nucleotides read TGTGCCAGCAGCTTAGTGGGGGCCGCAAATGGCTACACCTTC.

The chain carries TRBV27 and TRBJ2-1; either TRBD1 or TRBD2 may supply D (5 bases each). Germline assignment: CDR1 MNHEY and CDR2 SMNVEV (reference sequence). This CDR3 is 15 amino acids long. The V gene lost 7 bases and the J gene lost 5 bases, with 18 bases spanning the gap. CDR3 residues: CASTPTGATHNEQFF. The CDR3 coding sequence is TGTGCCAGCACCCCTACCGGGGCTACCCACAATGAGCAGTTCTTC.

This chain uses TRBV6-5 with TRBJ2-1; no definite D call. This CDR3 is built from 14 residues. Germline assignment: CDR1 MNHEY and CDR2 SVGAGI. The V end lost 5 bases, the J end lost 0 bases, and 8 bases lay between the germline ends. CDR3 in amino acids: CASSNYDSYNEQFF. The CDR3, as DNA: TGTGCCAGCAGTAACTACGACTCCTACAATGAGCAGTTCTTC.

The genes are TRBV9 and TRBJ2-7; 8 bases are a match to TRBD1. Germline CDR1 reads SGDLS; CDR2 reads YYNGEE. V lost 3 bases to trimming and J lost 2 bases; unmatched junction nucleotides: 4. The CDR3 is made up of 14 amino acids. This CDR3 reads CASSGQGTAYEQYF. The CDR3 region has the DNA TGTGCCAGCAGCGGACAGGGGACCGCCTACGAGCAGTACTTC.

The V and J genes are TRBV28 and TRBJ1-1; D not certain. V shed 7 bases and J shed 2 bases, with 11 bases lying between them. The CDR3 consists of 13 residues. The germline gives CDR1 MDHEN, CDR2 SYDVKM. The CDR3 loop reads CASTPAVNTEAFF. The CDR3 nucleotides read TGTGCCAGCACCCCTGCGGTAAACACTGAAGCTTTCTTT.

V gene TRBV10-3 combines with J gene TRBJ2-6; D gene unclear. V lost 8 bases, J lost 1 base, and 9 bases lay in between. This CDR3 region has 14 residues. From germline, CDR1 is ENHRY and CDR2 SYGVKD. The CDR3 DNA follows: TGTGCCATCGTGGCTGGATCTGGGGCCAACGTCCTGACTTTC. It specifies CAIVAGSGANVLTF.

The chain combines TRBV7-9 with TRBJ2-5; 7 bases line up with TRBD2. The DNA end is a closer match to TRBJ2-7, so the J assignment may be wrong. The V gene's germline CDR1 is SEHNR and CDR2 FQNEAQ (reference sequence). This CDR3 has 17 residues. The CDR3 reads CASSPGEVGAGPYEQYF. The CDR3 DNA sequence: TGTGCCAGCAGCCCTGGTGAGGTAGGAGCGGGACCCTACGAGCAGTACTTC.

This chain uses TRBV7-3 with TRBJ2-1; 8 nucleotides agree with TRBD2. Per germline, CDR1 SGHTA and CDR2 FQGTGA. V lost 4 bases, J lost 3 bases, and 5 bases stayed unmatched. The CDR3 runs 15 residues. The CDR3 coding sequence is TGTGCCAGCAGCTCGGGACTAGTGCTCTACAATGAGCAGTTCTTC. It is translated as CASSSGLVLYNEQFF.

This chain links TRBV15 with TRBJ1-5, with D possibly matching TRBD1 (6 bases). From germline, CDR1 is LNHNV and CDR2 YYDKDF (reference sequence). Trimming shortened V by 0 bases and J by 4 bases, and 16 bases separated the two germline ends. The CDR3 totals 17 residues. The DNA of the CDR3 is TGTGCCACCAGCAGAGATGGGGGCCGAGAGGGTAATCAGCCCCAGCATTTT. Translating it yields CATSRDGGREGNQPQHF.

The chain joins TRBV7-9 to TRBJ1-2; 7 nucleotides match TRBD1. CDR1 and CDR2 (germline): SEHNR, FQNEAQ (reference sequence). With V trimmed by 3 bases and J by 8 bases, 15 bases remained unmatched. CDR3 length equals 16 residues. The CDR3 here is CASSLSGTDTKGGYTF. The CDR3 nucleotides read TGTGCCAGCAGCTTGAGTGGGACAGACACGAAGGGGGGCTACACCTTC.

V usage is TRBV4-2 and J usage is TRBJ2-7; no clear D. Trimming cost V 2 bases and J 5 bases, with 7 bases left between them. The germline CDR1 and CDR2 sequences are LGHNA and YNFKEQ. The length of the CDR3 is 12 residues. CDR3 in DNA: TGTGCCAGCAGCCAAAATCCTAACGAGCAGTACTTC. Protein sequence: CASSQNPNEQYF.

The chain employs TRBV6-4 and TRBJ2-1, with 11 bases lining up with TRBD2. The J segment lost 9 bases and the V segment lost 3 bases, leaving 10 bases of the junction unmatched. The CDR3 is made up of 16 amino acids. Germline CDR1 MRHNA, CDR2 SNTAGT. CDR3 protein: CASSELSGRAFSEQFF. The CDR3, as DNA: TGTGCCAGCAGTGAGCTTAGCGGGAGGGCCTTTAGTGAGCAGTTCTTC.

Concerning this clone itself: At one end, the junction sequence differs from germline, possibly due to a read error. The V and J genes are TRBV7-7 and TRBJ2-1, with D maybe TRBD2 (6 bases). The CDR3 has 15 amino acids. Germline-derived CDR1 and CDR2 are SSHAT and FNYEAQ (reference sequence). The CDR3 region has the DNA TGTGCTAGCAGCTTAGCGGTTGTAGGGTACAATGAGCAGTTCTTC. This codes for CASSLAVVGYNEQFF. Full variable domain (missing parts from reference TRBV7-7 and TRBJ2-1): GAGVSQSPRYKVTKRGQDVTLRCDPISSHATLYWYQQALGQGPEFLTYFNYEAQPDKSGLPSDRFSAERPEGSISTLTIQRTEQRDSAMYRCASSLAVVGYNEQFFGPGTRLTVL.

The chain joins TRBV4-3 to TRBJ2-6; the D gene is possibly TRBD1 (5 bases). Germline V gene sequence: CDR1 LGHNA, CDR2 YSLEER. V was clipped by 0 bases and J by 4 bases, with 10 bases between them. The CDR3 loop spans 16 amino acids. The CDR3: CASSQDNGAGANVLTF. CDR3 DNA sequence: TGCGCCAGCAGCCAAGATAATGGGGCCGGGGCCAACGTCCTGACTTTC.